This paragraph reports one T cell receptor beta chain. Germline CDR1 and CDR2: SEHNR and FQNEAQ (reference sequence). The CDR3 runs to 16 residues. Trimming at V came to 7 bases and at J to 1 base, leaving 10 bases not matched to a gene. The source of the sample is a study of blood T cell repertoires in COVID-19. Overall study context: Sites across the United States, Italy and Spain contributed samples from acute and convalescent COVID-19.

In the original processing: Reference gene primer amplification gave nucleated cell count estimates. Some clones are missing from TCRdb's copy, which holds only in-frame ones; the method was immunoSEQ multiplex PCR. That table gives V, J and clone size, and the DNA gave D and trimming. This table holds 200,000 to 300,000 clones, more than 75% found once. The sequence derives from a woman in her late teens or twenties who had recovered from COVID-19. Input material: PBMCs or T cells enriched from blood (not recorded which). V is TRBV7-9 and J is TRBJ2-3; 8 bases line up with TRBD2. The chain's CDR3 is CASTRWGSGGTDTQYF. CDR3 DNA sequence: TGTGCCAGCACCCGATGGGGTAGCGGGGGCACAGATACGCAGTATTTT.